One sample yielded the 17 T cell receptor beta chains listed below, sequenced in a study of cytomegalovirus exposure and HLA in healthy donors (dated by TCRdb to about 2017). Library preparation was by the immunoSEQ multiplex PCR assay. For the multiplex PCR, a mixture combining 60 forward primers for TCR Vbeta segments and 13 reverse primers for TCR Jbeta segments was used. As stored in TCRdb, this immuneACCESS dataset retains in-frame rearrangements with V and J assigned. A fraction of the clones does not appear; measured against another copy, unresolved V genes explain less than half of the discrepancy, and the remainder lacks a known reason. This sample gives about 180,000 clones in total; more than 60% of them show up just once. The ten largest clones capture over 2% of the sample. Sequencing used PBMCs. Receptors were obtained from a human donor in good health.

This chain joins TRBV9 and TRBJ1-3; D possibly corresponds to TRBD1 (5 bases). CDR3 length: 16 residues. V dropped 4 bases and J dropped 4 bases, with 18 bases sitting between them. Germline lookup yields CDR1 SGDLS and CDR2 YYNGEE. The CDR3 DNA reads TGTGCCAGCAGCAAAAAGCCCCAGGGTGTAGGAAACACCATATATTTT. Translated, it gives CASSKKPQGVGNTIYF.

This rearrangement joins TRBV25-1 to TRBJ1-4; D unclear. The germline CDR1 and CDR2 sequences are MGHDK and SYGVNS. V lost 2 bases and J lost 3, with 13 bases in between. This CDR3 has 16 residues. The CDR3 bases are TGTGCCAGCAGTGAAGGGTCATCGGGATCTAATGAAAAACTGTTTTTT. Its translation: CASSEGSSGSNEKLFF.

V gene TRBV18 combines with J gene TRBJ1-1; tentatively, D is TRBD1 (6 bases). Germline CDR1 KGHSH, CDR2 LQKENI. V was pared by 3 bases and J by 3 bases, with 11 bases between. The CDR3 consists of 14 residues. Here the CDR3 reads CASSPRQVDTEAFF. Written as DNA, the CDR3 is TGTGCCAGCTCACCGAGACAGGTGGACACTGAAGCTTTCTTT.

J is TRBJ2-5 and V is TRBV10-3; 7 bases map to TRBD1. Trimming at V came to 6 bases and at J to 3 bases, leaving 4 bases not matched to a gene. The CDR3 is 13 amino acids. The V gene's germline CDR1 is ENHRY and CDR2 SYGVKD. Here the CDR3 reads CAISLDREETQYF. The DNA of the CDR3 is TGTGCCATCAGCCTCGACAGGGAAGAGACCCAGTACTTC.

This chain uses TRBV25-1 with TRBJ2-7, with D possibly TRBD2 on 7 matching bases. V shed 3 bases and J shed 5 bases, with 14 bases lying between them. CDR1 and CDR2 (germline): MGHDK, SYGVNS. CDR3 length: 14 residues. For the CDR3, the DNA is TGTGCCAGCAGTGATTGGGGGGGCCTCGACGAGCAGTACTTC. Its translation is CASSDWGGLDEQYF.

The chain has TRBV30 and TRBJ1-2; D is ambiguous. The CDR3 runs to 11 residues. V lost 0 bases, J lost 8 bases, and 7 bases lay in between. Germline CDR1 GTSNPN, CDR2 SVGIG (reference sequence). CDR3 DNA: TGTGCCTGGAGTGTTCCGGGGGGCTACACCTTC. This encodes CAWSVPGGYTF.

The chain couples TRBV15 to TRBJ2-7; TRBD2 might be the D (5 bases). This CDR3 has 11 amino acids. Germline CDR1 reads LNHNV; CDR2 reads YYDKDF (reference sequence). Trimming took off 1 base at V and 7 bases at J, with 5 bases between the two ends. The CDR3 loop is CATSRAGEQYF. The CDR3 DNA reads TGTGCCACCAGCAGAGCGGGAGAGCAGTACTTC.

The chain carries TRBV7-9 and TRBJ1-2; tentatively, D is TRBD1 (6 bases). From germline, CDR1 is SEHNR and CDR2 FQNEAQ (reference sequence). Trimming stripped 5 bases from V and 8 bases from J, with 18 bases between. The CDR3 has 14 residues. The CDR3 DNA sequence: TGTGCCAGCAGCGACTCGAGGGGGTCGGAAGGCTACACCTTC. This translates into CASSDSRGSEGYTF.

This chain connects TRBV5-8 to TRBJ1-2; 10 bases line up with TRBD1. The germline gives CDR1 SGHTS, CDR2 YDEGEE. The ends lost 1 base at V and 4 bases at J; junction bases unmatched: 4. The CDR3 has 15 amino acids. CDR3 sequence (DNA): TGTGCCAGCAGCTTGCAAGGGACAGGGGTCTATGGCTACACCTTC. Amino acid sequence: CASSLQGTGVYGYTF.

The chain uses TRBV10-2 and TRBJ1-2, with 9 positions matching TRBD1. The CDR3 runs 15 residues. The ends lost 3 bases at V and 4 bases at J; junction bases unmatched: 6. CDR1 WSHSY and CDR2 SAAADI come from the germline V gene. CDR3 in amino acids: CASSEYEGQGYGYTF. The DNA for the CDR3 is TGCGCCAGCAGTGAATACGAGGGACAGGGCTATGGCTACACCTTC.

V is TRBV9 and J is TRBJ1-4; 7 bases are a match to TRBD1. V lost 4 bases and J lost 12; bases outside the gene matches: 12. The CDR3 is 14 amino acids. Germline V gene sequence: CDR1 SGDLS, CDR2 YYNGEE. CDR3 in amino acids: CASSHRGSGRELFF. The DNA for the CDR3 is TGTGCCAGCAGCCACAGGGGCTCCGGTAGGGAACTGTTTTTT.

The genes are TRBV7-2 and TRBJ2-7; D gene ambiguous. The CDR3 spans 14 residues. V was shortened by 1 base and J by 7 bases, with 14 bases between the two germline ends. CDR1 and CDR2 (germline): SGHTA, FQGNSA. This CDR3 reads CASSLEGTVGEQYF. The CDR3 DNA is TGTGCCAGCAGCTTAGAAGGTACTGTCGGGGAGCAGTACTTC.

This sequence joins TRBV11-3 and TRBJ2-5; 8 nucleotides agree with TRBD1. J lost 5 bases, V lost 5 bases, and 13 bases had no gene match. The CDR3 is 16 residues long. Germline V gene lookup returns CDR1 SGHNT and CDR2 YENEEA. DNA for the CDR3: TGTGCCAGCAGCCCGGTCCGGGCAGGGGGCGAGGAGACCCAGTACTTC. This gives the protein CASSPVRAGGEETQYF.

The chain employs TRBV6-1 and TRBJ1-6; the match to TRBD1 covers 7 bases. This CDR3 spans 15 amino acids. Germline V lookup: CDR1 MNHNS, CDR2 SASEGT. Trimming removed 8 bases from V and 6 bases from J; junction bases left unmatched: 10. CDR3 bases: TGTGCCAGCTCCTCCGGACAGGCGGCTAATTCACCCCTCCACTTT. Amino acids: CASSSGQAANSPLHF.

The V and J genes are TRBV19 and TRBJ2-1; tentative D call: TRBD2 (7 bases). The CDR3 spans 17 residues. Trimming took off 2 bases at V and 7 bases at J, with 21 bases between the two ends. The germline CDR1 and CDR2 sequences are LNHDA and SQIVND (reference sequence). CDR3 DNA: TGTGCCAGTAGTATACCCGGGGGAGGGGGACCTCAGAATGAGCAGTTCTTC. It encodes CASSIPGGGGPQNEQFF.

This clone came up once. The V gene is TRBV2, the J gene TRBJ2-1; D possibly corresponds to TRBD2 (5 bases). The CDR3 is made up of 15 amino acids. From germline, CDR1 is SNHLY and CDR2 FYNNEI. The V end was cut by 5 bases, the J end by 1 base, with 12 bases between. CDR3 nucleotides: TGTGCCAGCAGTTATACTAGTGGTTCCTACAATGAGCAGTTCTTC. Protein product: CASSYTSGSYNEQFF.

V usage is TRBV7-9 and J usage is TRBJ2-7; 10 nucleotides agree with TRBD1. Germline assignment: CDR1 SEHNR and CDR2 FQNEAQ (reference sequence). J was trimmed by 3 bases and V by 4 bases; bases with no gene match: 15. The length of the CDR3 is 18 residues. The chain's CDR3 is CASSSAGTGELSYYEQYF. The CDR3 DNA follows: TGTGCCAGCAGCTCGGCCGGGACAGGGGAGTTGTCCTACTACGAGCAGTACTTC.